The 21 T cell receptor beta chains presented below share a single source sample, sequenced in a study of tumor and adjacent non-tumor tissue in lung cancer. A modified ARM-PCR protocol with three rounds of nested PCR amplified TCRbeta. TCRdb analysed the multiplex PCR reads with MiXCR anew, one entry per CDR3 protein. The sample consists of 85,000 to 100,000 distinct CDR3 sequences, about 67% of them appearing once. The template was RNA from unsorted bulk tissue. Sequenced sample: lung tumor tissue. Receptors originate from a man aged 55 to 70 with non-small cell lung cancer.

As concerns this clonotype: The junction differs from germline at one of its ends, possibly a read error. The chain has TRBV6-2 or TRBV6-3 and TRBJ2-7; TRBD1 agrees at 7 bases. The CDR3 is made up of 13 amino acids. Germline CDR1 reads MNHEY; CDR2 reads SVGEGT. CDR3 DNA: TGTGCGAGCAGTTATACGACAGGGTACGGGCAGTACTTC. It codes for CASSYTTGYGQYF.

This clonotype was counted only a few times. An end of the junction does not agree with germline; a read error may underlie this. This chain's CDR3 is CATGDYQEGTGELFF. The CDR3 region has the DNA TGTGCCACCGGTGATTACCAGGAGGGAACCGGGGAGCTGTTTTTT. The chain recombines TRBV24-1 with TRBJ2-2; D might be TRBD2 (6 bases). CDR1 KGHDR and CDR2 SFDVKD come from the germline V gene. The CDR3 runs 15 residues.

The genes are TRBV11-3 and TRBJ2-5; D ambiguous. With 7 bases removed from V and 2 bases from J, the gap between germline ends came to 17 bases. The CDR3 sequence is 15 residues long. Looked up from germline, CDR1 is SGHNT and CDR2 is YENEEA. Written as DNA, the CDR3 is TGTGCCAGCATCTTGGTAGGAGAAGGGCAAGAGACCCAGTACTTC. This codes for CASILVGEGQETQYF.

This clonotype was seen once. The chain joins TRBV29-1 to TRBJ2-7, with D perhaps TRBD1 or TRBD2 (5 bases each). V shed 6 bases and J shed 8 bases, with 14 bases lying between them. This CDR3 is 11 amino acids long. Germline V gene data show CDR1 as SQVTM and CDR2 as ANQGSEA. The CDR3 reads CSVGREYKQYF. CDR3 sequence (DNA): TGCAGCGTGGGCAGGGAGTACAAGCAGTACTTC.

Comments on this clonotype: Here the CDR3 omits its conserved ending phenylalanine or tryptophan, so a read error is the likely source. This chain links TRBV11-2 with TRBJ2-1, with 9 bases fitting TRBD2. Germline values: CDR1 SGHAT, CDR2 FQNNGV. Trimming cost V 5 bases and J 6 bases; bases outside gene matches: 20. CDR3 length: 19 residues. As DNA, the CDR3 is TGTGCCAGCAGCATGGGACTAGCAGGAGTGGGTTCCCAAGTCAATGAGCAGTTCTCC. Translating gives CASSMGLAGVGSQVNEQFS.

In this sample, this clonotype turned up a few times. V usage is TRBV7-2 and J usage is TRBJ2-7, with TRBD2 matching over 10 bases. The CDR3 totals 16 residues. The germline gives CDR1 SGHTA, CDR2 FQGNSA. Germline trimming cut 5 bases from V and 4 bases from J; bases unmatched to any gene: 11. The chain's CDR3 is CASSPTPSAGGYEQYF. In DNA, the CDR3 is TGTGCCAGCAGCCCCACCCCCTCAGCGGGAGGGTACGAGCAGTACTTC. Full variable domain (remainder filled in from reference TRBV7-2 and TRBJ2-7): GAGVSQSPSNKVTEKGKDVELRCDPISGHTALYWYRQSLGQGLEFLIYFQGNSAPDKSGLPSDRFSAERTGGSVSTLTIQRTQQEDSAVYLCASSPTPSAGGYEQYFGPGTRLTVT.

This clonotype was recorded many times. The rearrangement joins TRBV6-2 or TRBV6-3 to TRBJ2-1, with 13 nucleotides matching TRBD2. The CDR3 spans 16 residues. V shed 5 bases and J 8 bases; nucleotides not matched to a gene: 9. Germline lookup yields CDR1 MNHEY and CDR2 SVGEGT. The CDR3: CASSTAGTSGIYEQFF. The CDR3 DNA follows: TGTGCCAGCAGTACCGCCGGGACTAGCGGGATCTATGAGCAGTTCTTC.

This clonotype was seen a handful of times. A much larger clone lies one base from this, so it may be a read error. The rearrangement joins TRBV29-1 to TRBJ1-2; D possibly corresponds to TRBD1 (5 bases). Trimming left V 1 base short and J 0 bases short, with 9 bases between. Germline CDR1 reads SQVTM; CDR2 reads ANQGSEA. There are 14 residues in the CDR3. DNA of the CDR3: TGCAGCGTTGAAGGACAGCGGACTAACTATGGCTACACCTTC. This sequence encodes CSVEGQRTNYGYTF. Supplemented by reference TRBV29-1 and TRBJ1-2, the full variable domain reads SAVISQKPSRDICQRGTSLTIQCQVDSQVTMMFWYRQQPGQSLTLIATANQGSEATYESGFVIDKFPISRPNLTFSTLTVSNMSPEDSSIYLCSVEGQRTNYGYTFGSGTRLTVV.

With regard to this clonotype: A much bigger clone sits one base away, suggesting this may be a read error. The chain uses TRBV28 and TRBJ1-6, with no clear D. Trimming pared 7 bases from V and 7 bases from J, leaving 8 bases between. The CDR3 is made up of 12 amino acids. Germline V gene data show CDR1 as MDHEN and CDR2 as SYDVKM. The DNA for the CDR3 is TGTGCCAGCAATGCGCCGAATTCACCCCTCCACTTT. Residues: CASNAPNSPLHF.

The rearrangement uses TRBV6-2 or TRBV6-3 and TRBJ2-2; weak D call: TRBD1 (5 bases). Trimming stripped 6 bases from V and 8 bases from J, with 13 bases between. Per germline, CDR1 MNHEY and CDR2 SVGEGT. The CDR3 length is 13 residues. Here the CDR3 reads CASSFREIGELFF. The CDR3 nucleotides read TGTGCCAGCAGCTTCAGGGAAATTGGGGAGCTGTTTTTT.

Notes on this clonotype: This may be a read error, as it is one base from a much larger clone. The chain combines TRBV28 with TRBJ1-5; D unresolved. The germline V gene encodes CDR1 MDHEN and CDR2 SYDVKM. There are 12 residues in the CDR3. The CDR3 nucleotides read TGTGCCAGCAGTATCGGGAATCGGCCCCAGCATTTT. Translation: CASSIGNRPQHF.

Concerning this clonotype itself: This could be a read error, since a much larger clone is one nucleotide away. The gene calls are TRBV20-1 and TRBJ1-1; a weak D match, TRBD1 (5 bases). The CDR3 covers 16 residues. Germline CDR1 DFQATT, CDR2 SNEGSKA (reference sequence). The CDR3 protein is CSARQGGGGMNTEVFF. CDR3 in DNA: TGCAGTGCTAGACAGGGTGGGGGGGGAATGAACACTGAAGTTTTCTTT.

A note on this clonotype: Its ends do not fully match the called genes, so a read error is possible. This chain uses TRBV4-1 with TRBJ1-5; D is unresolved. The CDR3 totals 15 residues. CDR1 and CDR2 from the germline V gene are MGHRA and YSYEKL. The DNA for the CDR3 is TGCGTCAGCAGCCATGATCTCGGTAGCAATCAGCCCCAGCATTTT. Translated: CVSSHDLGSNQPQHF.

This clonotype was seen a handful of times. The chain uses TRBV28 and TRBJ2-5, with D perhaps matching TRBD1 (6 bases). This CDR3 region has 15 residues. V was shortened by 4 bases and J by 1 base, with 13 bases between the two germline ends. Germline values: CDR1 MDHEN, CDR2 SYDVKM. The CDR3 DNA is TGTGCCAGCAGTTACACAGGGATCAGCCAAGAGACCCAGTACTTC. It translates to CASSYTGISQETQYF.

V gene TRBV12-3 or TRBV12-4 combines with J gene TRBJ2-5; 10 bases align to TRBD2. This CDR3 has 17 residues. V was clipped by 3 bases and J by 4 bases; unmatched bases: 11. The CDR3 DNA reads as TGTGCCAGCAGTTTGGGAAGCGGGAGGGGTCGACGAGAGACCCAGTACTTC. It encodes CASSLGSGRGRRETQYF.

This clonotype was detected once. A much larger clone sits a single nucleotide away, making a read error possible. The chain employs TRBV28 and TRBJ2-1, with a possible D match to TRBD1 (5 bases). The V gene's germline CDR1 is MDHEN and CDR2 SYDVKM. The CDR3 length is 15 residues. CDR3 coding DNA: TGTGCCAGCAGTCCCCGGCAGGGCCACTACTATGAGCAGTTCTTC. It translates to CASSPRQGHYYEQFF.

The chain carries TRBV4-1 and TRBJ1-1, with no clear D. The CDR3 length is 13 residues. Per germline, CDR1 MGHRA and CDR2 YSYEKL. CDR3 nucleotide sequence: TGCATCAGCAGCACGCAGGTGAACACTGAAGCTTTCTTT. Amino acid sequence: CISSTQVNTEAFF.

Worth noting for this clonotype: The junction does not match germline at one end; this may be a read error. The gene calls are TRBV6-1 and TRBJ1-2; TRBD1 agrees at 7 bases. The CDR3 length is 12 residues. Germline V gene sequence: CDR1 MNHNS, CDR2 SASEGT. The CDR3 DNA follows: TGTGTCAGCATCGACAGGGTGAATGGCTACACCTTC. Translation gives CVSIDRVNGYTF.

In regard to this clonotype: A much larger clone sits a single nucleotide away, making a read error possible. The rearrangement uses TRBV2 and TRBJ1-5; TRBD1 aligns across 9 bases. The junction had 11 bases not matched to a gene; V was cut back by 6 bases and J by 5 bases. Germline loops: CDR1 SNHLY, CDR2 FYNNEI. CDR3 size: 16 residues. In DNA form, the CDR3 reads TGTGCCAGCAGCAAGCTACAGGGGGCGTACGATCAGCCCCAGCATTTT. This translates into CASSKLQGAYDQPQHF.

V usage is TRBV11-2 and J usage is TRBJ2-3, with TRBD2 matching over 10 bases. The V gene's germline CDR1 is SGHAT and CDR2 FQNNGV. This CDR3 comprises 16 residues. With 5 bases clipped from V and 6 bases from J, the junction kept 11 bases outside the gene matches. CDR3 in DNA: TGTGCCAGCAGCCGCAGCGGGAGGGCCTTTGATGATACGCAGTATTTT. Translated: CASSRSGRAFDDTQYF.

This clonotype was seen a few times. A much larger clone differs from this one at a single base, so this may be a read error. V and J are TRBV20-1 and TRBJ2-7, with unresolved D. Per germline, CDR1 DFQATT and CDR2 SNEGSKA (reference sequence). The CDR3 consists of 15 residues. With 8 bases removed from V and 0 bases from J, the gap between germline ends came to 20 bases. This CDR3 reads CSTNRPVRTSYEQYF. Written as DNA, the CDR3 is TGCAGTACTAACCGGCCGGTCCGTACCTCCTACGAGCAGTACTTC.